The next 11 T cell receptor beta chains were all read from a single sample in a study of T cell repertoires in cytomegalovirus infection. These TCRs are of unknown antigen specificity. TCRdb recomputed calls from the reads with MiXCR, one row per CDR3 protein. The sample holds about 920,000 distinct CDR3 sequences, 30% to 40% seen once. The sample in question was cultured CD8+ T cells from PBMCs, obtained from culture after CMV antigen stimulation. These TCRs come from a human donor in good health (CMV status not recorded). Some clones in this sample may be carry-over from other donors' samples.

The chain combines TRBV19 with TRBJ2-2; D is possibly TRBD1 (6 bases). Germline lookup yields CDR1 LNHDA and CDR2 SQIVND (reference sequence). The V end lost 6 bases, the J end lost 0 bases, and 17 bases lay between the germline ends. The length of the CDR3 is 17 residues. DNA for the CDR3: TGTGCCAGTAGATGCCTTAGTGACAGGTCGAACACCGGGGAGCTGTTTTTT. This sequence encodes CASRCLSDRSNTGELFF.

This clonotype occurred a few times. The V call is TRBV4-1, the J call TRBJ2-7; no reliable D call. V was pared by 0 bases and J by 2 bases, with 8 bases between. Germline loops: CDR1 MGHRA, CDR2 YSYEKL. The CDR3 is 14 residues long. The chain's CDR3 is CASSQEGFPYEQYF. CDR3 DNA sequence: TGCGCCAGCAGCCAAGAGGGATTTCCCTACGAGCAGTACTTC.

This clonotype was observed a few times. J is TRBJ1-1 and V is TRBV6-5; maybe TRBD1 (5 bases). The CDR3 runs to 14 residues. Germline V CDR1 and CDR2: MNHEY, SVGAGI. V lost 2 bases and J lost 8, with 15 bases in between. CDR3 nucleotides: TGTGCCAGCAGTTACAGGGGAGGGTACGCGGAAGCTTTCTTT. Translating gives CASSYRGGYAEAFF.

Details on this clonotype: A much larger clonotype is one base distant, so this may be a read error. The chain uses TRBV6-1 and TRBJ2-5; the D is unclear. Looked up from germline, CDR1 is MNHNS and CDR2 is SASEGT. The CDR3 length is 14 residues. The CDR3 region is CASIQGRRQVTQYF. Here the CDR3 DNA reads TGTGCCAGCATACAAGGCCGGCGCCAAGTGACCCAGTACTTC.

V and J are TRBV4-1 and TRBJ1-2; D is undetermined. The V end was cut by 0 bases, the J end by 8 bases, with 13 bases between. The germline gives CDR1 MGHRA, CDR2 YSYEKL. The CDR3 covers 14 residues. Written as DNA, the CDR3 is TGCGCCAGCAGCCAAGAAGGGCCTTGGGAGGGCTACACCTTC. The encoded protein is CASSQEGPWEGYTF.

This clonotype was seen a handful of times. This chain connects TRBV7-4 to TRBJ2-2, with TRBD1 identical over 10 bases. Per germline, CDR1 SGHVT and CDR2 SQSDAQ. The V gene end was trimmed by 3 bases and the J gene end by 9 bases; junction bases not matched to a gene: 10. The CDR3 has 16 residues. CDR3 nucleotides: TGTGCCAGCAGCTTCACCGGGACAGGGGTTGACAGGGAGCTGTTTTTT. Protein product: CASSFTGTGVDRELFF.

This rearrangement joins TRBV27 to TRBJ1-1; possibly TRBD1 for D (5 bases). This CDR3 spans 14 amino acids. Trimming pared 2 bases from V and 3 bases from J, leaving 10 bases between. CDR1 is MNHEY and CDR2 is SMNVEV in the germline V gene (reference sequence). Written as DNA, the CDR3 is TGTGCCAGCAGTTTAGCAGGGCTACACACTGAAGCTTTCTTT. It encodes CASSLAGLHTEAFF.

This clonotype turned up a few times. The chain joins TRBV27 to TRBJ2-3, with TRBD2 identical over 15 bases. J lost 5 bases, V lost 3 bases, and 15 bases had no gene match. This CDR3 has 20 amino acids. CDR1 MNHEY and CDR2 SMNVEV come from the germline V gene (reference sequence). The CDR3 region has the DNA TGTGCCAGCAGTTTGGCACCTGGACTAGCGGGGGGGCCCTCTGTAGATACGCAGTATTTT. This gives the protein CASSLAPGLAGGPSVDTQYF.

This chain uses TRBV12-3 or TRBV12-4 with TRBJ1-1; 9 bases map to TRBD1. With 5 bases clipped from V and 4 bases from J, the junction kept 11 bases outside the gene matches. The CDR3 loop spans 16 amino acids. CDR3 residues: CASSTGTGREGTEAFF. In DNA, the CDR3 is TGTGCCAGCAGTACGGGGACAGGGAGAGAGGGCACTGAAGCTTTCTTT.

Regarding this clonotype: Sequence at one end of the junction differs from germline and may be a read error. J is TRBJ1-1 and V is TRBV6-1; D call uncertain. CDR1 and CDR2 (germline): MNHNS, SASEGT. The CDR3 consists of 14 residues. CDR3 protein: CASSEIGRNTEAFF. CDR3 DNA: TGTGCCAGCAGTGAAATCGGGCGGAACACCGAAGCTTTCTTT.

This clonotype has more than one count but fewer than ten. The J gene is TRBJ2-1, the V gene TRBV12-3 or TRBV12-4; weak D call: TRBD2 (5 bases). V lost 5 bases to trimming and J lost 9 bases, with 17 bases between them. This CDR3 spans 14 amino acids. The CDR3 here is CASSPILGESEQFF. The DNA for the CDR3 is TGTGCCAGCAGTCCCATCCTCGGGGAAAGTGAGCAGTTCTTC.